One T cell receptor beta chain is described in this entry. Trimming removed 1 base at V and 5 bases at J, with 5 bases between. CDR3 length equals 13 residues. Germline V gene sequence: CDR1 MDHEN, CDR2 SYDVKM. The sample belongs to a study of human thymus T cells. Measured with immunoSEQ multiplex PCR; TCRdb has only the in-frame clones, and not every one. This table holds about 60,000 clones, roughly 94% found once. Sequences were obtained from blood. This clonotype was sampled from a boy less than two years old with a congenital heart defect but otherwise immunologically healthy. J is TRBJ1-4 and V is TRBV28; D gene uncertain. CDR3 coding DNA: TGTGCCAGCAGTTTATCGGGGAATGAAAAACTGTTTTTT. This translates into CASSLSGNEKLFF.